Here is one TCR beta chain with its context. The data were obtained in a study of blood T cell repertoires in COVID-19. The V and J ends lost 6 bases and 6 bases respectively, with 12 bases between them. The CDR3 totals 12 residues. The V gene's germline CDR1 is SNHLY and CDR2 FYNNEI. Here immunoSEQ multiplex PCR was the method, and the copy in TCRdb shows in-frame clones only, minus some. The sample lists some 520,000 clones, about 88% occurring once. The clonotype was recovered from a man in his late teens or twenties with COVID-19, enrolled during active disease. V usage is TRBV2 and J usage is TRBJ2-7, with a tentative D call TRBD1 (6 bases). What was sequenced was peripheral blood. In nucleotides, the CDR3 is TGTGCCAGCAGACGCAGGGGTCGCGAGCAGTACTTC. Residues: CASRRRGREQYF. Combining the CDR3 with reference TRBV2 and TRBJ2-7 gives the whole variable domain EPEVTQTPSHQVTQMGQEVILRCVPISNHLYFYWYRQILGQKVEFLVSFYNNEISEKSEIFDDQFSVERPDGSNFTLKIRSTKLEDSAMYFCASRRRGREQYFGPGTRLTVT.